The 9 T cell receptor beta chains in this list originate from one sample, sequenced in a study of shared clonotypes between healthy human individuals. Repertoires were generated with immunoSEQ multiplex PCR, while TCRdb's copy carries only in-frame clones and drops some. The table includes under 600,000 clones, about 96% detected once. Input material: naive CD4+ T cells sorted from blood. The subset here: CD45RA+ positively selected. The receptor set was obtained from a woman younger than 45 in good health.

The gene calls are TRBV4-2 and TRBJ2-1, with 10 bases lining up with TRBD2. V was pared by 4 bases and J by 7 bases, with 10 bases of the junction left unmatched. The CDR3 is 16 residues long. Germline CDR1 reads LGHNA; CDR2 reads YNFKEQ. The CDR3 coding sequence is TGTGCCAGCAGCCTCCGGGGGGCTAGCGGGAGTAATGAGCAGTTCTTC. It translates to CASSLRGASGSNEQFF.

This sequence joins TRBV9 and TRBJ2-1; 9 bases are shared with TRBD2. The CDR3 runs 15 residues. The V gene's germline CDR1 is SGDLS and CDR2 YYNGEE. V lost 3 bases, J lost 9 bases, and 10 bases stayed unmatched. CDR3 amino acids: CASSAFRTSETEQFF. CDR3 nucleotide sequence: TGTGCCAGCAGCGCGTTTAGGACTAGCGAGACTGAGCAGTTCTTC.

This clone was detected only once. The rearrangement links TRBV27 to TRBJ1-5, with D tentatively TRBD1 (5 bases). The CDR3 length is 14 residues. The germline gives CDR1 MNHEY, CDR2 SMNVEV (reference sequence). Between the trimmed V and J ends, which lost 5 bases and 3 bases, there was a span of 11 bases. The CDR3 loop is CASSPGLLNQPQHF. The CDR3 DNA reads TGTGCCAGCAGTCCGGGACTGCTCAATCAGCCCCAGCATTTT.

This clone was seen a single time. The chain recombines TRBV10-3 with TRBJ1-1; tentative D call: TRBD1 (5 bases). V was pared by 1 base and J by 4 bases, with 10 bases between. CDR1 ENHRY and CDR2 SYGVKD come from the germline V gene. This CDR3 is 14 amino acids long. The CDR3 reads CAISEFGGGTEAFF. CDR3 sequence (DNA): TGTGCCATCAGTGAGTTTGGGGGGGGCACTGAAGCTTTCTTT.

The J gene is TRBJ1-2, the V gene TRBV11-2; possible D gene TRBD1, 6 bases. This CDR3 is 13 amino acids long. CDR1 SGHAT and CDR2 FQNNGV come from the germline V gene. Trimming took off 8 bases at V and 7 bases at J, with 17 bases between the two ends. The CDR3 DNA reads TGTGCCAGCCAAAAGGGGGGTTTTGGTGGCTACACCTTC. Amino acid sequence: CASQKGGFGGYTF.

The CDR3 nucleotides are TGCGCCAGCAGCTTGGAGGGCAGCGGAGCCAAGTATGAGCAGTTCTTC. Its translation: CASSLEGSGAKYEQFF. The chain links TRBV5-1 to TRBJ2-1; D perhaps matches TRBD2 (5 bases). CDR1 and CDR2 (germline): SGHRS, YFSETQ. V lost 0 bases to trimming and J lost 8 bases, with 18 bases between them. CDR3 size: 16 residues.

The chain has TRBV25-1 and TRBJ2-1, with TRBD2 matching over 8 bases. CDR1 and CDR2 from the germline V gene are MGHDK and SYGVNS. V gave up 6 bases and J gave up 8 bases; unmatched junction bases: 12. This CDR3 spans 15 amino acids. CDR3 loop: CASSPPAGGLDEQFF. In nucleotides, the CDR3 is TGTGCCAGCAGCCCGCCGGCGGGAGGTTTAGATGAGCAGTTCTTC.

The rearrangement uses TRBV6-6 and TRBJ2-7; D is possibly TRBD1 (5 bases). V was shortened by 7 bases and J by 4 bases, with 20 bases between the two germline ends. The CDR3 runs to 15 residues. Germline CDR1 is MNHNY and CDR2 is SVGAGI (reference sequence). The CDR3 spells CASTSSGAGQYEQYF. The CDR3 coding sequence is TGTGCCAGCACCTCCAGTGGGGCAGGGCAATACGAGCAGTACTTC.

This chain uses TRBV11-3 with TRBJ2-2; D unclear. The germline V and J ends were trimmed by 1 base and 5 bases, with 14 bases remaining between them. The CDR3 is made up of 16 amino acids. Germline V gene lookup returns CDR1 SGHNT and CDR2 YENEEA. The CDR3 DNA reads TGTGCCAGCAGCTTAGCGTGGACGAATCGGACCGGGGAGCTGTTTTTT. Its protein is CASSLAWTNRTGELFF.